This is a list of T cell receptor beta chains from one sample in a study of blood T cell repertoires in COVID-19. Assay: immunoSEQ multiplex PCR; the TCRdb copy retains only in-frame clones and omits some. The table lists around 70,000 clones, 70% to 80% of them singletons. Sequencing was carried out using peripheral blood. The receptors derive from a human donor in a cohort sampled during active COVID-19. CDR3s include the opening cysteine and the closing phenylalanine or tryptophan. D genes are given only for firm matches. Clone size appears in some rows only: once, few, many, or a class for an expanded clone.

d_gene	v_gene	j_gene	abundance	CDR3aa	CDR3nt
.	TRBV27	TRBJ2-2	few	CASRRGAGELFF	TGTGCCAGCAGGCGGGGTGCCGGGGAGCTGTTTTTT
TRBD1	TRBV5-1	TRBJ1-2	.	CASSSRQGAGYGYTF	TGCGCCAGCAGCTCCAGACAGGGAGCCGGCTATGGCTACACCTTC
TRBD1	TRBV7-2	TRBJ1-3	once	CASSLGTGSSSGNTIYF	TGTGCCAGCAGCTTAGGGACAGGGTCAAGCTCTGGAAACACCATATATTTT
.	TRBV7-2	TRBJ2-5	.	CASSLVGLETQYF	TGTGCCAGCAGCTTAGTCGGACTAGAGACCCAGTACTTC
.	TRBV5-1	TRBJ1-2	.	CASSTGTSNYGYTF	TGCGCCAGCAGCACGGGAACGTCGAACTATGGCTACACCTTC
.	TRBV4-3	TRBJ2-5	.	CASSPAVDTPGTQYF	TGCGCCAGCAGCCCAGCCGTGGACACCCCGGGGACCCAGTACTTC
.	TRBV28	TRBJ1-2	.	CASSLEYRGDGYTF	TGTGCCAGCAGTTTGGAATATCGGGGGGATGGCTACACCTTC
.	TRBV18	TRBJ2-1	.	CASSLSGSNEQFF	TGTGCCAGCTCACTCTCAGGCAGCAATGAGCAGTTCTTC
TRBD1	TRBV7-2	TRBJ2-5	.	CASSLGSGQGGRTQYF	TGTGCCAGCAGCTTGGGAAGTGGACAGGGGGGGCGCACCCAGTACTTC
TRBD1	TRBV2	TRBJ2-5	.	CASGKLTGTGGSPRRQETQYF	TGTGCCAGCGGTAAACTAACCGGGACAGGGGGTTCACCCCGTAGACAAGAGACCCAGTACTTC
.	TRBV14	TRBJ2-1	few	CASSLVDYYNEQFF	TGTGCCAGCAGCCTTGTGGACTATTACAATGAGCAGTTCTTC
.	TRBV6-5	TRBJ1-5	.	CASSSTNSNQPQHF	TGTGCCAGCAGTTCCACAAATAGCAATCAGCCCCAGCATTTT
.	TRBV6-2/TRBV6-3	TRBJ1-2	.	CASSYRTGLANYGYTF	TGTGCCAGCAGTTATCGGACGGGATTAGCTAACTATGGCTACACCTTC
.	TRBV6-5	TRBJ2-3	.	CATKPLDSTDTQYF	TGTGCCACAAAACCCCTGGACTCCACAGATACGCAGTATTTT
TRBD1	TRBV6-6	TRBJ1-1	.	CASTRDGQALF	TGTGCCAGCACCAGAGACGGACAGGCCCTCTTT
.	TRBV7-8	TRBJ2-3	once	CASSLAPGVATDTQYF	TGTGCCAGCAGCTTAGCCCCAGGGGTGGCCACAGATACGCAGTATTTT
.	TRBV6-5	TRBJ1-5	.	CASIENTEDQPQHF	TGTGCCAGCATAGAAAATACTGAGGATCAGCCCCAGCATTTT
.	TRBV4-2	TRBJ1-4	.	CASSQDRSYLGEEKLFF	TGTGCCAGCAGCCAAGACCGGAGCTACCTAGGTGAGGAAAAACTGTTTTTT
TRBD1	TRBV6-4	TRBJ1-5	.	CASSGPGGQPQHF	TGTGCCAGCAGTGGCCCAGGGGGGCAGCCCCAGCATTTT
.	TRBV3-1/TRBV3-2	TRBJ2-1	.	CASSQDSNEQFF	TGTGCCAGCAGCCAAGATTCGAATGAGCAGTTCTTC
TRBD1	TRBV18	TRBJ2-2	.	CASSPPIGTGGADTGELFF	TGTGCCAGCTCACCACCGATCGGGACAGGGGGCGCGGACACCGGGGAGCTGTTTTTT
TRBD1	TRBV6-2/TRBV6-3	TRBJ2-7	.	CASSQQGANFEQYF	TGTGCCAGCAGCCAACAGGGGGCGAACTTCGAGCAGTACTTC
TRBD2	TRBV15	TRBJ2-3	.	CATSYSGRSDTQYF	TGTGCCACCAGCTATAGCGGGAGGTCGGATACGCAGTATTTT
.	TRBV28	TRBJ2-7	.	CASNGGPTRGNEQYF	TGTGCCTCAAACGGGGGTCCTACCCGAGGGAACGAGCAGTACTTC
TRBD1	TRBV28	TRBJ1-3	.	CASSPLGQAVSGNTIYF	TGTGCCAGCAGCCCCCTAGGACAGGCTGTCTCTGGAAACACCATATATTTT
.	TRBV4-1	TRBJ2-1	.	CASSQAAFAGLVF	TGCGCCAGCAGCCAAGCCGCTTTCGCAGGATTGGTCTTC
TRBD1	TRBV28	TRBJ2-7	.	CASSLRQGHYEQYF	TGTGCCAGCAGCTTAAGACAGGGACACTACGAGCAGTACTTC
.	TRBV5-1	TRBJ1-6	.	CASSLRQGGSPLHF	TGCGCCAGCAGCTTGAGGCAGGGTGGTTCACCCCTCCACTTT
.	TRBV27	TRBJ1-2	.	CASSLNGQNSYGYTF	TGTGCCAGCAGCTTAAACGGACAGAACTCCTATGGCTACACCTTC
TRBD2	TRBV28	TRBJ2-1	.	CASSSPPAGSYNEQFF	TGTGCCAGCAGTTCGCCCCCAGCGGGGTCCTACAATGAGCAGTTCTTC
.	TRBV9	TRBJ1-2	.	CASSPRARNHYGYTF	TGTGCCAGCAGCCCCAGAGCTAGAAACCATTATGGCTACACCTTC